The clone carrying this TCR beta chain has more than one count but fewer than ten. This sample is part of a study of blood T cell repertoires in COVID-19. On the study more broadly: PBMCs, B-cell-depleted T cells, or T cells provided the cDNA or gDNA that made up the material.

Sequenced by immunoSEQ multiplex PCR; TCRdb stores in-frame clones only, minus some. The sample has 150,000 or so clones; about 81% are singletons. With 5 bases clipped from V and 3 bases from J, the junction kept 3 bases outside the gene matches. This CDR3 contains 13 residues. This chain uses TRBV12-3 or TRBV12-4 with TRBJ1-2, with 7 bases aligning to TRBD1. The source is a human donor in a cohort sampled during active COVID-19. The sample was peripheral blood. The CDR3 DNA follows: TGTGCCAGCAGTCACGGGACAGACTATGGCTACACCTTC. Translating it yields CASSHGTDYGYTF.